This T cell receptor (beta chain) was documented in a study of cytotoxic CD8 clonotypes in ibrutinib-treated CLL. The protocol was immunoSEQ multiplex PCR, while the TCRdb copy is restricted to in-frame clones and leaves out a portion. The table records 200,000 to 250,000 clones, just under 80% of them present only once. To note about this clone: Its antigen is not known.

The CDR3 is 17 residues long. The V and J ends lost 4 bases and 6 bases, in that order; junction bases with no gene match: 10. Germline CDR1 MGHRA, CDR2 YSYEKL. Findings and caveats of the study: Shared public clonotypes were rare, and on treatment they either got smaller or stayed the same. Higher circulating CD8+ T-cell counts strongly accompanied higher baseline clonality, above age-matched healthy donors.

The source is a human donor with chronic lymphocytic leukemia. This chain connects TRBV4-1 to TRBJ2-1; TRBD2 matches 12 bases. The sequencing used PBMCs, collected after 12 months of ibrutinib treatment. The CDR3 sequence is CASSPLPLAGGSNEQFF. In nucleotides, the CDR3 is TGCGCCAGCAGCCCCCTCCCGCTAGCGGGGGGGTCCAATGAGCAGTTCTTC.